A selection of T cell receptor beta chains follows, all from one sample in a study of shared clonotypes between healthy human individuals. Some clones are missing from TCRdb's copy, which holds only in-frame ones; the method was immunoSEQ multiplex PCR. The sample shows approximately 2,000,000 clones, approximately 90% of them seen only once. The sample comprised naive CD4+ T cells from PBMCs. These TCRs come from a man younger than 35 in good health. Some clones in this sample may be carry-over from other donors' samples. CDR3s include the opening cysteine and the closing phenylalanine or tryptophan. D genes are given only for firm matches. Clone size is stated in some rows and not others, as once, few, many or a class when expanded.

J: TRBJ1-5; D: NA; size: NA; V: TRBV28; CDR3: CASSFRGSGSNQPQHF; DNA: TGTGCCAGCAGTTTTCGAGGGAGTGGGAGCAATCAGCCCCAGCATTTT
J: TRBJ2-7; D: NA; size: NA; V: TRBV23-1; CDR3: CASLSALRGAGYEQYF; DNA: TGCGCCTCCTTATCTGCCCTACGAGGGGCGGGCTACGAGCAGTACTTC
J: TRBJ2-2; D: TRBD1; size: NA; V: TRBV19; CDR3: CASSIQGAIAGELFF; DNA: TGTGCCAGTAGTATTCAGGGGGCCATTGCCGGGGAGCTGTTTTTT
J: TRBJ1-4; D: NA; size: NA; V: TRBV5-4; CDR3: CASSLARGEKLFF; DNA: TGTGCCAGCAGCTTGGCGCGGGGTGAAAAACTGTTTTTT
J: TRBJ1-4; D: NA; size: NA; V: TRBV27; CDR3: CASARFATNEKLFF; DNA: TGTGCCAGTGCCCGATTTGCAACTAATGAAAAACTGTTTTTT
J: TRBJ2-7; D: TRBD1; size: once; V: TRBV4-2; CDR3: CASSPKYGTADSYEQYF; DNA: TGTGCCAGCAGCCCCAAATACGGGACAGCTGACTCCTACGAGCAGTACTTC
J: TRBJ2-7; D: NA; size: NA; V: TRBV6-1; CDR3: CASSATGLYWNEQYF; DNA: TGTGCCAGCAGTGCCACCGGACTATATTGGAACGAGCAGTACTTC
J: TRBJ1-2; D: NA; size: few; V: TRBV10-2; CDR3: CASSAIQGMMGYTF; DNA: TGCGCCAGCAGTGCCATCCAGGGTATGATGGGCTACACCTTC
J: TRBJ1-6; D: NA; size: NA; V: TRBV2; CDR3: CASSESPQGIGSPLHF; DNA: TGTGCCAGCAGTGAATCTCCACAGGGAATAGGCTCACCCCTCCACTTT
J: TRBJ1-2; D: NA; size: NA; V: TRBV9; CDR3: CASTPGGLYGYTF; DNA: TGTGCCAGCACCCCGGGGGGGCTCTATGGCTACACCTTC
J: TRBJ2-5; D: NA; size: NA; V: TRBV6-5; CDR3: CASSYSTAPLQETQYF; DNA: TGTGCCAGCAGTTACTCGACAGCGCCGCTACAAGAGACCCAGTACTTC
J: TRBJ1-3; D: NA; size: NA; V: TRBV28; CDR3: CASSFEDTIYF; DNA: TGTGCCAGCAGTTTTGAAGACACCATATATTTT
J: TRBJ1-4; D: NA; size: few; V: TRBV9; CDR3: CASSVTQGSSDEKLFF; DNA: TGTGCCAGCAGCGTAACCCAGGGGAGTTCAGACGAAAAACTGTTTTTT
J: TRBJ2-1; D: TRBD2; size: NA; V: TRBV9; CDR3: CASSVGLAGDVRQFF; DNA: TGTGCCAGCAGCGTAGGGCTAGCGGGAGACGTAAGGCAGTTCTTC
J: TRBJ1-2; D: NA; size: NA; V: TRBV28; CDR3: CASTPIKVLYGYTF; DNA: TGTGCCAGCACCCCCATAAAGGTGCTCTATGGCTACACCTTC
J: TRBJ1-1; D: NA; size: NA; V: TRBV6-6; CDR3: CASNSYRGKGAEAFF; DNA: TGTGCCAGCAACTCCTATCGAGGGAAGGGGGCTGAAGCTTTCTTT
J: TRBJ2-7; D: NA; size: NA; V: TRBV5-1; CDR3: CASSLGPSRGYEQYF; DNA: TGCGCCAGCAGCTTGGGGCCTAGCCGAGGCTACGAGCAGTACTTC
J: TRBJ2-1; D: TRBD1; size: NA; V: TRBV6-1; CDR3: CASSRDRAYNEQFF; DNA: TGTGCCAGCAGTAGGGACAGGGCCTACAATGAGCAGTTCTTC
J: TRBJ2-6; D: NA; size: NA; V: TRBV10-3; CDR3: CAISELGANVLTF; DNA: TGTGCCATCAGTGAGTTGGGGGCCAACGTCCTGACTTTC
J: TRBJ1-1; D: NA; size: few; V: TRBV18; CDR3: CASSRGRSEAFF; DNA: TGTGCCAGCTCACGGGGGAGGTCTGAAGCTTTCTTT
J: TRBJ2-1; D: TRBD2; size: NA; V: TRBV6-1; CDR3: CASSEALAGVYNEQFF; DNA: TGTGCCAGCAGTGAAGCGCTAGCGGGCGTCTACAATGAGCAGTTCTTC
J: TRBJ1-4; D: NA; size: NA; V: TRBV5-1; CDR3: CASSSRARGSNEKLFF; DNA: TGCGCCAGCAGCTCGCGGGCCAGGGGTTCTAATGAAAAACTGTTTTTT
J: TRBJ2-1; D: TRBD2; size: NA; V: TRBV4-3; CDR3: CASSQEGLAGHNEQFF; DNA: TGCGCCAGCAGCCAAGAGGGATTAGCGGGCCACAATGAGCAGTTCTTC
J: TRBJ2-1; D: TRBD2; size: once; V: TRBV11-2; CDR3: CASSTRTSGFGVF; DNA: TGTGCCAGCAGCACTCGGACTAGCGGGTTTGGAGTCTTC
J: TRBJ2-5; D: NA; size: NA; V: TRBV28; CDR3: CASSPGQLKTQYF; DNA: TGTGCCAGCAGCCCCGGACAGCTCAAGACCCAGTACTTC
J: TRBJ2-3; D: NA; size: NA; V: TRBV28; CDR3: CATRVSTDTQYF; DNA: TGTGCCACCCGGGTCTCCACAGATACGCAGTATTTT
J: TRBJ2-3; D: NA; size: NA; V: TRBV25-1; CDR3: CASGGSGRADTQYF; DNA: TGTGCCAGCGGGGGGTCAGGCCGGGCAGATACGCAGTATTTT
J: TRBJ1-5; D: TRBD1; size: NA; V: TRBV2; CDR3: CASRGQYNQPQHF; DNA: TGTGCCAGCAGGGGACAGTACAATCAGCCCCAGCATTTT
J: TRBJ1-1; D: NA; size: few; V: TRBV18; CDR3: CASSSLVLGAFF; DNA: TGTGCCAGCTCAAGCTTGGTACTCGGAGCTTTCTTT
J: TRBJ2-2; D: NA; size: NA; V: TRBV30; CDR3: CAWSGRFTGELFF; DNA: TGTGCCTGGAGTGGCAGATTCACCGGGGAGCTGTTTTTT
J: TRBJ2-1; D: TRBD2; size: NA; V: TRBV11-2; CDR3: CASSLTAGVDEQFF; DNA: TGTGCCAGCAGCTTAACGGCGGGAGTTGATGAGCAGTTCTTC
J: TRBJ1-4; D: NA; size: NA; V: TRBV29-1; CDR3: CSVEQGANEKLFF; DNA: TGCAGCGTTGAACAGGGCGCTAATGAAAAACTGTTTTTT
J: TRBJ1-2; D: TRBD1; size: NA; V: TRBV5-1; CDR3: CASSLTGTGEGYTF; DNA: TGCGCCAGCAGCTTGACCGGGACAGGGGAGGGCTACACCTTC
J: TRBJ1-1; D: NA; size: NA; V: TRBV5-1; CDR3: CASSPGGESTEAFF; DNA: TGCGCCAGCAGCCCCGGAGGGGAGTCGACTGAAGCTTTCTTT
J: TRBJ1-3; D: NA; size: NA; V: TRBV27; CDR3: CASSGIPGNTIYF; DNA: TGTGCCAGCAGTGGAATTCCCGGAAACACCATATATTTT
J: TRBJ1-3; D: NA; size: NA; V: TRBV7-8; CDR3: CASSFNKDTIYF; DNA: TGTGCCAGCAGCTTTAACAAGGACACCATATATTTT
J: TRBJ2-2; D: TRBD2; size: NA; V: TRBV6-1; CDR3: CASSASGLLNTGELFF; DNA: TGTGCCAGCAGTGCCTCGGGACTACTAAACACCGGGGAGCTGTTTTTT
J: TRBJ2-5; D: NA; size: NA; V: TRBV25-1; CDR3: CASSEYPRGLETQYF; DNA: TGTGCCAGCAGTGAATACCCCAGGGGCCTCGAGACCCAGTACTTC
J: TRBJ1-4; D: NA; size: NA; V: TRBV5-1; CDR3: CASSLEGTTNEKLFF; DNA: TGCGCCAGCAGCTTGGAGGGCACAACTAATGAAAAACTGTTTTTT
J: TRBJ2-3; D: TRBD2; size: NA; V: TRBV28; CDR3: CASRLPGLSADTQYF; DNA: TGTGCCAGCAGACTTCCGGGACTATCCGCCGATACGCAGTATTTT
J: TRBJ1-1; D: NA; size: NA; V: TRBV6-1; CDR3: CASSEKGWGTEAFF; DNA: TGTGCCAGCAGTGAGAAGGGATGGGGTACTGAAGCTTTCTTT
J: TRBJ1-2; D: TRBD1; size: NA; V: TRBV6-6; CDR3: CASSVLGQGNSGYTF; DNA: TGTGCCAGCAGCGTGTTGGGACAGGGGAACAGTGGCTACACCTTC
J: TRBJ1-5; D: NA; size: NA; V: TRBV6-5; CDR3: CASSQAGNQPQHF; DNA: TGTGCCAGTTCCCAAGCCGGCAATCAGCCCCAGCATTTT